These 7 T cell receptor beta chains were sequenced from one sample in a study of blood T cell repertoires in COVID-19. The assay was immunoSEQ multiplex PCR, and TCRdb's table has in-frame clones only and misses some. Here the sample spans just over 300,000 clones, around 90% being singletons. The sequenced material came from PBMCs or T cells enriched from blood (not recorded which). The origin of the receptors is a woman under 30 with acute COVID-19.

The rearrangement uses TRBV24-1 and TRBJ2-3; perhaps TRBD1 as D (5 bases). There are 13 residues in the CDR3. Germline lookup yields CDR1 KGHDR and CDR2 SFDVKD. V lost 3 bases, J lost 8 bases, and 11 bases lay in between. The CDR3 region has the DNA TGTGCCACCAGTGATGGGGTCAGGGTTACGCAGTATTTT. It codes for CATSDGVRVTQYF.

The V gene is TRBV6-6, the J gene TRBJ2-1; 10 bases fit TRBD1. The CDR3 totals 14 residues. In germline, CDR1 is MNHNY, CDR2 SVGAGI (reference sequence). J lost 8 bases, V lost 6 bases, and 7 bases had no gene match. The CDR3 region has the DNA TGTGCCAGCAGACTGGGACAGGGGTTTTATGAGCAGTTCTTC. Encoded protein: CASRLGQGFYEQFF.

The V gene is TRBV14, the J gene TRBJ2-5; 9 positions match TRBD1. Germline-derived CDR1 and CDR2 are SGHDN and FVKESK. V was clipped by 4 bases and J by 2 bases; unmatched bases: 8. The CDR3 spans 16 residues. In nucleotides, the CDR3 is TGTGCCAGCAGCCCCCTGCCGGGACAGGGACAAGAGACCCAGTACTTC. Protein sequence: CASSPLPGQGQETQYF.

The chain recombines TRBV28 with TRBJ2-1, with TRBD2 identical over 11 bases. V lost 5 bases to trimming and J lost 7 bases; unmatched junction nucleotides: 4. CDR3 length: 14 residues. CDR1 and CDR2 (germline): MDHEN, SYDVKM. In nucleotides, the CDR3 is TGTGCCAGCAGTCCCACTAGCGGGAGAAATGAGCAGTTCTTC. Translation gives CASSPTSGRNEQFF.

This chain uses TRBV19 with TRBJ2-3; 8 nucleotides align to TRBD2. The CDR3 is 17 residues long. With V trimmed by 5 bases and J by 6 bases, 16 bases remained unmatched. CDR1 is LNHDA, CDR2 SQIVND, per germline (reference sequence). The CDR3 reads CASSPPPYSGSVDTQYF. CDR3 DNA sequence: TGTGCCAGTAGTCCCCCGCCCTACAGCGGGAGCGTGGATACGCAGTATTTT.

The DNA of the CDR3 is TGTGCCAGCAGCGTAGGGGGAGGGGCCCTTTCTGGGGCCAACGTCCTGACTTTC. Protein sequence: CASSVGGGALSGANVLTF. The chain employs TRBV9 and TRBJ2-6; 7 bases align to TRBD2. V lost 0 bases and J lost 1; bases outside the gene matches: 7. The germline CDR1 and CDR2 sequences are SGDLS and YYNGEE. The CDR3 length is 18 residues.

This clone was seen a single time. CDR3 amino acids: CASSQTSGVSGNTIYF. The CDR3 DNA follows: TGTGCCAGCAGCCAAACCTCGGGGGTCTCTGGAAACACCATATATTTT. The chain joins TRBV7-9 to TRBJ1-3; possibly TRBD1 for D (5 bases). The germline gives CDR1 SEHNR, CDR2 FQNEAQ (reference sequence). This CDR3 spans 16 amino acids. Trimming shortened V by 5 bases and J by 0 bases, and 14 bases separated the two germline ends. The whole variable domain, filled in from reference TRBV7-9 and TRBJ1-3, reads DTGVSQNPRHKITKRGQNVTFRCDPISEHNRLYWYRQTLGQGPEFLTYFQNEAQLEKSRLLSDRFSAERPKGSFSTLEIQRTEQGDSAMYLCASSQTSGVSGNTIYFGEGSWLTVV.